The 17 T cell receptor beta chains reported below all come from one sample, sequenced in a study of T-cell memory formation after mild COVID-19. TCRdb ran MiXCR on the 5' RACE reads and lists one entry per CDR3 protein. The sample has 50,000 to 60,000 distinct CDR3 sequences, around a quarter seen once. Sequenced: PBMCs or a T cell subset sorted from them (not recorded which). The receptor set was obtained from a man between 18 and 29 years old who had mild COVID-19 (a few samples of this study predate the infection). Cell type and time point are not known.

This clonotype was observed a handful of times. The rearrangement joins TRBV20-1 to TRBJ2-7, with D unclear. CDR1 is DFQATT, CDR2 SNEGSKA, per germline (reference sequence). This CDR3 has 13 amino acids. Deletions cut 2 bases from V and 0 bases from J, with 8 bases between. As DNA, the CDR3 is TGCAGTGCTAGAACTTCCAGCTCCTACGAGCAGTACTTC. This codes for CSARTSSSYEQYF.

The chain employs TRBV29-1 and TRBJ2-1; 7 bases map to TRBD1. This CDR3 region has 12 residues. The V and J ends lost 4 bases and 9 bases, in that order; junction bases with no gene match: 6. The germline V gene encodes CDR1 SQVTM and CDR2 ANQGSEA. CDR3 coding DNA: TGCAGCGTTGTTAGAGGGGGCGTTGAGCAGTTCTTC. Translating it yields CSVVRGGVEQFF.

This clonotype was detected a few times. This chain links TRBV5-1 with TRBJ2-7; 10 positions match TRBD1. This CDR3 contains 17 residues. Germline V gene lookup returns CDR1 SGHRS and CDR2 YFSETQ. With 3 bases clipped from V and 5 bases from J, the junction kept 14 bases outside the gene matches. CDR3 sequence (DNA): TGCGCCAGCAGCTCATCCCCGACAGGGGGCGTATCGGACGAGCAGTACTTC. Its protein is CASSSSPTGGVSDEQYF.

This clonotype was seen a single time. The chain combines TRBV4-1 with TRBJ1-2; D call uncertain. V lost 3 bases and J lost 8, with 19 bases in between. Germline lookup yields CDR1 MGHRA and CDR2 YSYEKL. This CDR3 has 15 amino acids. CDR3 protein: CASSQPRGRSGGYTF. CDR3 nucleotide sequence: TGCGCCAGCAGCCAGCCCCGTGGGCGGTCGGGAGGCTACACCTTC.

A single count supports this clonotype. One end of the junction is discordant with germline, which a read error may explain. The V call is TRBV4-3, the J call TRBJ2-2; the D gene is possibly TRBD1 (5 bases). The V gene's germline CDR1 is LGHNA and CDR2 YSLEER. The CDR3 is 14 residues long. The CDR3 DNA follows: TGCGCCAGGAGCCTCAGGGATAACACCGGGGAGCTGTTTTTT. Translation: CARSLRDNTGELFF.

V gene TRBV4-3 combines with J gene TRBJ2-3; possibly TRBD2 for D (6 bases). CDR1 is LGHNA and CDR2 is YSLEER in the germline V gene. V was trimmed by 0 bases and J by 2 bases, leaving 15 bases between them. The CDR3 is 17 residues long. CDR3 bases: TGCGCCAGCAGCCAAGACCTGGCGGGGCTCCCCACAGATACGCAGTATTTT. The encoded protein is CASSQDLAGLPTDTQYF.

This clonotype was counted once. V usage is TRBV10-3 and J usage is TRBJ2-7; D possibly corresponds to TRBD2 (6 bases). Trimming stripped 5 bases from V and 0 bases from J, with 11 bases between. This CDR3 has 14 residues. The germline CDR1 and CDR2 sequences are ENHRY and SYGVKD. This CDR3 is CAISRAGASYEQYF. The CDR3 DNA is TGTGCCATCAGTCGAGCGGGTGCCTCCTACGAGCAGTACTTC.

This clonotype has only a few counts. Here the CDR3 reads CASSSAGTGGEETQYF. CDR3 coding DNA: TGTGCCAGCAGCTCGGCCGGGACAGGGGGTGAAGAGACCCAGTACTTC. The chain links TRBV7-9 to TRBJ2-5; TRBD1 aligns across 11 bases. The CDR3 totals 16 residues. Germline V gene sequence: CDR1 SEHNR, CDR2 FQNEAQ (reference sequence). The V and J ends lost 4 bases and 3 bases, in that order; junction bases with no gene match: 7.

The chain employs TRBV4-3 and TRBJ2-1; 16 nucleotides line up with TRBD2. This CDR3 spans 20 amino acids. Looked up from germline, CDR1 is LGHNA and CDR2 is YSLEER. Unmatched junction bases numbered 10, after V lost 4 bases and J lost 1 base. For the CDR3, the DNA is TGCGCCAGCAGCCGGTCCTTTGGGACTAGCGGGGGGGTTTCCTACAATGAGCAGTTCTTC. Translated, it gives CASSRSFGTSGGVSYNEQFF.

The V call is TRBV29-1, the J call TRBJ2-1; maybe TRBD1 (5 bases). The CDR3 loop spans 14 amino acids. CDR1 SQVTM and CDR2 ANQGSEA come from the germline V gene. Trimming stripped 4 bases from V and 0 bases from J, with 10 bases between. The CDR3 nucleotides are TGCAGCGTTGTTGGAACAGGCTCCTACAATGAGCAGTTCTTC. The encoded protein is CSVVGTGSYNEQFF.

The gene calls are TRBV12-3 or TRBV12-4 and TRBJ2-5; a possible D gene is TRBD2 (6 bases). The V gene lost 5 bases and the J gene lost 3 bases, with 13 bases spanning the gap. The CDR3 consists of 14 residues. This CDR3 reads CASSPSGGEETQYF. CDR3 nucleotide sequence: TGTGCCAGCAGTCCTTCCGGGGGTGAAGAGACCCAGTACTTC.

The table lists this clonotype with a few counts. The chain uses TRBV9 and TRBJ2-3, with 8 bases that match TRBD2. This CDR3 is built from 16 residues. Unmatched junction bases numbered 3, after V lost 0 bases and J lost 0 bases. Germline loops: CDR1 SGDLS, CDR2 YYNGEE. The CDR3 loop is CASSVESGGSTDTQYF. Written as DNA, the CDR3 is TGTGCCAGCAGCGTAGAGAGCGGGGGAAGCACAGATACGCAGTATTTT.

This chain uses TRBV3-1 with TRBJ1-4, with TRBD1 identical over 8 bases. Germline V gene lookup returns CDR1 LGHDT and CDR2 YNNKEL (reference sequence). CDR3 length: 16 amino acids. Unmatched junction bases numbered 8, after V lost 1 base and J lost 7 bases. The chain's CDR3 is CASSQGDRRLGEKLFF. CDR3 nucleotide sequence: TGTGCCAGCAGCCAAGGGGACAGGAGACTAGGTGAAAAACTGTTTTTT.

The chain uses TRBV20-1 and TRBJ2-5, with D perhaps matching TRBD2 (5 bases). Germline V CDR1 and CDR2: DFQATT, SNEGSKA (reference sequence). The V gene lost 6 bases and the J gene lost 5 bases, with 19 bases spanning the gap. This CDR3 is built from 14 residues. CDR3 nucleotide sequence: TGCAGTGCGAGGGAACCCCTTGAGTGGGAGACCCAGTACTTC. Encoded protein: CSAREPLEWETQYF.

This clonotype was found a few times. The chain uses TRBV6-4 and TRBJ1-2; a possible D gene is TRBD1 (6 bases). The CDR3 is 14 amino acids. V lost 3 bases and J lost 8, with 16 bases in between. Germline values: CDR1 MRHNA, CDR2 SNTAGT. The CDR3 region is CASSEFVWGPGYTF. The CDR3 DNA reads TGTGCCAGCAGTGAATTTGTTTGGGGGCCAGGCTACACCTTC.

This clonotype was counted a few times. This chain uses TRBV6-4 with TRBJ2-7, with TRBD2 identical over 9 bases. Unmatched junction bases numbered 16, after V lost 5 bases and J lost 2 bases. Germline assignment: CDR1 MRHNA and CDR2 SNTAGT. The CDR3 extends over 18 amino acids. CDR3 coding DNA: TGTGCCAGCAGTTTTCCCCTTTGGAGCGGGGGGACGGCCTACGAGCAGTACTTC. This translates into CASSFPLWSGGTAYEQYF.

This clonotype was seen a few times. The chain links TRBV10-3 to TRBJ1-2; 8 bases line up with TRBD1. CDR1 ENHRY and CDR2 SYGVKD come from the germline V gene. The V gene end was trimmed by 3 bases and the J gene end by 8 bases; junction bases not matched to a gene: 11. The CDR3 consists of 15 residues. The CDR3 loop reads CAISDSWATGAGYTF. CDR3 coding DNA: TGTGCCATCAGTGATTCCTGGGCGACAGGGGCAGGCTACACCTTC.